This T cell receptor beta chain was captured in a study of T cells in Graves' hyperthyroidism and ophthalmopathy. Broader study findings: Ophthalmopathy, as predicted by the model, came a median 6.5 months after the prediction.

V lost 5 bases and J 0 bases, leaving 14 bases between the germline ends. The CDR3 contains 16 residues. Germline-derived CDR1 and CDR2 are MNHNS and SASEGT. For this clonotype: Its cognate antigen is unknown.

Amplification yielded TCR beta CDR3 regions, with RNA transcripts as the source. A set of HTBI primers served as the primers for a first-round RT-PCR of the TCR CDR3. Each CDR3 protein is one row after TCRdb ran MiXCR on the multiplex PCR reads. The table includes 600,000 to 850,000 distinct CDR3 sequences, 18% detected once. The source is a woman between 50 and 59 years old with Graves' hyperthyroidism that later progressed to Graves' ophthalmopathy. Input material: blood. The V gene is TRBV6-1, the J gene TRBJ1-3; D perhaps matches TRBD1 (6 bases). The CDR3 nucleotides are TGTGCCAGCAGTTATGGGACATTTAGCTCTGGAAACACCATATATTTT. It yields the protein CASSYGTFSSGNTIYF.